This passage covers 12 T cell receptor beta chains from one sample sequenced in a study of T cells in localized non-small cell lung cancer. Some clones are missing from TCRdb's copy, which holds only in-frame ones; the method was immunoSEQ multiplex PCR. The table records 45,000 to 55,000 clones, 77% of them present only once. Source: peripheral blood, taken before any cancer treatment. Source of these receptors: a man aged 40 to 70 with stage I squamous cell lung carcinoma.

In DNA form, the CDR3 reads TGTGCCAGCAGCCAAGGGGGAGCGGGGGGCGCCTACGAGCAGTACTTC. Its translation is CASSQGGAGGAYEQYF. The V call is TRBV4-2, the J call TRBJ2-7; 9 bases are shared with TRBD2. The CDR3 loop spans 16 amino acids. From germline, CDR1 is LGHNA and CDR2 YNFKEQ. After removal of 1 base from V and 2 bases from J, the junction contained 6 bases not matched to a gene.

This clone appeared once. The V and J genes are TRBV30 and TRBJ2-2; D possibly uses TRBD1 or TRBD2 (5 bases each). Germline lookup yields CDR1 GTSNPN and CDR2 SVGIG (reference sequence). V shed 0 bases and J shed 3 bases, with 11 bases lying between them. The length of the CDR3 is 15 residues. CDR3 DNA: TGTGCCTGGAGTGTGGGGGTTAGGTACACCGGGGAGCTGTTTTTT. It translates to CAWSVGVRYTGELFF.

This chain connects TRBV5-4 to TRBJ2-1; 13 nucleotides match TRBD2. The germline V gene has CDR1 SGHNT and CDR2 YYREEE (reference sequence). The CDR3 runs 15 residues. J was trimmed by 7 bases and V by 4 bases; bases with no gene match: 5. The DNA for the CDR3 is TGTGCCAGCAGCACTACGGGACTAGCGGGGAATGAGCAGTTCTTC. As protein: CASSTTGLAGNEQFF.

The V gene is TRBV7-9, the J gene TRBJ1-1; no clear D gene. Germline-derived CDR1 and CDR2 are SEHNR and FQNEAQ (reference sequence). Trimming left V 5 bases short and J 11 bases short, with 18 bases between. There are 13 residues in the CDR3. The CDR3 loop reads CASSPSRRSEAFF. Written as DNA, the CDR3 is TGTGCCAGCAGCCCCAGTAGGCGTTCGGAGGCTTTCTTT. Supplemented by reference TRBV7-9 and TRBJ1-1, the full variable domain reads DTGVSQNPRHKITKRGQNVTFRCDPISEHNRLYWYRQTLGQGPEFLTYFQNEAQLEKSRLLSDRFSAERPKGSFSTLEIQRTEQGDSAMYLCASSPSRRSEAFFGQGTRLTVV.

The chain combines TRBV19 with TRBJ1-4; D may be TRBD1 (6 bases). Per the germline V gene, CDR1 is LNHDA and CDR2 is SQIVND (reference sequence). V lost 2 bases, J lost 0 bases, and 10 bases lay in between. CDR3 length: 16 amino acids. The CDR3 sequence is CASSILRTATNEKLFF. In nucleotides, the CDR3 is TGTGCCAGTAGTATACTACGGACAGCAACTAATGAAAAACTGTTTTTT.

This clone was recorded only once. The rearrangement uses TRBV9 and TRBJ2-5; 13 positions agree with TRBD2. The J segment lost 5 bases and the V segment lost 1 base, leaving 5 bases of the junction unmatched. The CDR3 covers 16 residues. Germline CDR1 and CDR2: SGDLS and YYNGEE. Here the CDR3 DNA reads TGTGCCAGCAGCGTAATGGGACTAGCGGGGTTCGAGACCCAGTACTTC. Amino acids: CASSVMGLAGFETQYF.

The chain links TRBV7-2 to TRBJ2-1; 8 nucleotides align to TRBD2. After removal of 5 bases from V and 2 bases from J, the junction contained 5 bases not matched to a gene. The CDR3 is 15 residues long. Germline CDR1 reads SGHTA; CDR2 reads FQGNSA. CDR3 coding DNA: TGTGCCAGCAGCATCATAGCGGGGCCCTACAATGAGCAGTTCTTC. Amino acids: CASSIIAGPYNEQFF. The full variable domain, completed using reference TRBV7-2 and TRBJ2-1, is GAGVSQSPSNKVTEKGKDVELRCDPISGHTALYWYRQSLGQGLEFLIYFQGNSAPDKSGLPSDRFSAERTGGSVSTLTIQRTQQEDSAVYLCASSIIAGPYNEQFFGPGTRLTVL.

The chain couples TRBV28 to TRBJ1-6; 8 bases agree with TRBD1. The CDR3 totals 15 residues. CDR1 and CDR2 (germline): MDHEN, SYDVKM. The trim removed 7 bases at V and 10 bases at J, leaving 12 bases unmatched. The CDR3 DNA reads TGTGCCAGCACCCTAGGGCGGACAGGGAACTCACCCCTCCACTTT. This encodes CASTLGRTGNSPLHF.

This clone occurred once. The junction and the germline gene differ at one end; a read error may be behind it. The J gene is TRBJ1-3, the V gene TRBV9; no reliable D call. The CDR3 has 11 amino acids. Germline loops: CDR1 SGDLS, CDR2 YYNGEE. The CDR3 DNA reads as TGTGCCAGCCGCGTTGGAAACACCATATATTTT. Translation gives CASRVGNTIYF.

The chain is built from TRBV11-2 and TRBJ1-5; D not resolved. The germline V gene encodes CDR1 SGHAT and CDR2 FQNNGV. The germline V and J ends were trimmed by 3 bases and 3 bases, with 9 bases remaining between them. The CDR3 contains 14 residues. The CDR3 nucleotides are TGTGCCAGCAGCTTGAACACTAACAATCAGCCCCAGCATTTT. As protein: CASSLNTNNQPQHF.

This clone appeared a single time. The V gene is TRBV28, the J gene TRBJ2-7, with TRBD1 matching over 7 bases. The CDR3 runs to 15 residues. Germline trimming cut 4 bases from V and 2 bases from J; bases unmatched to any gene: 8. Germline loops: CDR1 MDHEN, CDR2 SYDVKM. The CDR3 protein is CASSYNRGLAYEQYF. The CDR3 DNA follows: TGTGCCAGCAGTTATAACAGGGGCCTAGCCTACGAGCAGTACTTC. Filled out from reference TRBV28 and TRBJ2-7, the complete variable domain reads DVKVTQSSRYLVKRTGEKVFLECVQDMDHENMFWYRQDPGLGLRLIYFSYDVKMKEKGDIPEGYSVSREKKERFSLILESASTNQTSMYLCASSYNRGLAYEQYFGPGTRLTVT.

V and J are TRBV28 and TRBJ2-7; D remains unclear. Germline CDR1 and CDR2: MDHEN and SYDVKM. The CDR3 is 12 amino acids. The V gene lost 2 bases and the J gene lost 2 bases, with 4 bases spanning the gap. This CDR3 reads CASSLMTYEQYF. The CDR3 DNA follows: TGTGCCAGCAGTTTAATGACCTACGAGCAGTACTTC. Drawing the rest from reference TRBV28 and TRBJ2-7, the complete variable domain is DVKVTQSSRYLVKRTGEKVFLECVQDMDHENMFWYRQDPGLGLRLIYFSYDVKMKEKGDIPEGYSVSREKKERFSLILESASTNQTSMYLCASSLMTYEQYFGPGTRLTVT.